This TCR beta chain was sequenced in a study of CD8+ T cells in alopecia areata. Study overall: Tofacitinib dosing lasted 6 to 18 months, which was then followed by 6 months off drug.

Germline V gene data show CDR1 as LNHDA and CDR2 as SQIVND (reference sequence). V shed 8 bases and J 8 bases; nucleotides not matched to a gene: 5. This CDR3 has 12 residues. Extracted RNA was reverse transcribed into cDNA, the sequencing template. The method was immunoSEQ multiplex PCR; TCRdb's version includes in-frame clones alone and lacks a portion of them. The sample lists roughly 170,000 clones, around 60% occurring once. Findings and caveats of the study: Clonality was higher in lesional than normal scalp, especially in alopecia totalis/universalis. Scalp samples also yield sequences of resident alphabeta T cells from normal skin.

As concerns this clone: Its matching antigen is unknown.

Sorting of PBMCs yielded the CD4+ and CD8+ T cells. The material sequenced was CD4+ T cells sorted from blood, taken at week 0. The chain links TRBV19 to TRBJ2-3; 9 bases agree with TRBD2. The TCR comes from a human donor with alopecia areata. CDR3 sequence: CASSRGGLTQYF. The DNA for the CDR3 is TGTGCCAGTTCGCGGGGGGGCCTTACGCAGTATTTT.